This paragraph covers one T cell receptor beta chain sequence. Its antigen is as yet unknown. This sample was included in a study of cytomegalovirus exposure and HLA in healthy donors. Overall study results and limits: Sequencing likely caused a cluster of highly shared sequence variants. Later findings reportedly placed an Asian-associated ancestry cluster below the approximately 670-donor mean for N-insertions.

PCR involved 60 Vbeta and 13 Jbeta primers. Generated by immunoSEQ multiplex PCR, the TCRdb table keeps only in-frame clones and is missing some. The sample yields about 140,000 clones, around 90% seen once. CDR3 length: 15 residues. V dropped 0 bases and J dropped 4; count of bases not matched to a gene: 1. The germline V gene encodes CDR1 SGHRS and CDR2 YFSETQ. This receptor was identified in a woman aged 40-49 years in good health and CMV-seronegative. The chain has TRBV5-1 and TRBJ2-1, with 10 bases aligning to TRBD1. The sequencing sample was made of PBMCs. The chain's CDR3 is CASSLAGQGYNEQFF. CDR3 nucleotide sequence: TGCGCCAGCAGCTTGGCGGGACAGGGGTACAATGAGCAGTTCTTC.